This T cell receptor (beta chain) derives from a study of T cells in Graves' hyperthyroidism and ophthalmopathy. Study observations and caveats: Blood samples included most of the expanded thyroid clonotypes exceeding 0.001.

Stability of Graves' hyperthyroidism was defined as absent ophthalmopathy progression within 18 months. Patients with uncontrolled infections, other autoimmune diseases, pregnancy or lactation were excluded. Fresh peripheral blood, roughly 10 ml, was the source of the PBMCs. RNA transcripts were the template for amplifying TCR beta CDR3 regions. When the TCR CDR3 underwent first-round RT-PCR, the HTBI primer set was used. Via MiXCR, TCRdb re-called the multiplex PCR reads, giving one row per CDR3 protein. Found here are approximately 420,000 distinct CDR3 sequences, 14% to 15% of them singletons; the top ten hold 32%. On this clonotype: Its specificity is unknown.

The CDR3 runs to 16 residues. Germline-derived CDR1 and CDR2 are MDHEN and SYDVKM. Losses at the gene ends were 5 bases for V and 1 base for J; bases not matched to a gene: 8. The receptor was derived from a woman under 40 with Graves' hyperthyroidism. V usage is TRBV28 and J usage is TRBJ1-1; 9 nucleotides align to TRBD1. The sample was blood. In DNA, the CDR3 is TGTGCCAGCAGTGTTAGAACAGGGGGCGCGAACACTGAAGCTTTCTTT. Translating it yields CASSVRTGGANTEAFF. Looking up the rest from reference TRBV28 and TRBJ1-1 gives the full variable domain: DVKVTQSSRYLVKRTGEKVFLECVQDMDHENMFWYRQDPGLGLRLIYFSYDVKMKEKGDIPEGYSVSREKKERFSLILESASTNQTSMYLCASSVRTGGANTEAFFGQGTRLTVV.